This is a list of T cell receptor beta chains from one sample in a study of CD8+ T cells in alopecia areata. The repertoire was sequenced with immunoSEQ multiplex PCR; TCRdb's copy has only in-frame clones and lacks some. This sample carries 98,000 or so clones, about 60% of them seen once, and the ten largest clones take roughly a quarter. Sequencing used NKG2D-low CD8+ T cells sorted from blood. These receptors all stem from a human donor with alopecia areata. Both conserved end residues are part of each CDR3. The D gene is left open where the match is weak. Expanded clones are given a class, and other clones once, few, many or no size at all.

J gene	clone size	V gene	D gene	CDR3 protein	CDR3 DNA
TRBJ2-1	few	TRBV27	TRBD2	CASSLFASGRSGEQFF	TGTGCCAGCAGTTTATTCGCTAGCGGGAGGTCGGGTGAGCAGTTCTTC
TRBJ2-3	few	TRBV29-1	NA	CSAPGGADTQYF	TGCAGCGCGCCAGGAGGCGCAGATACGCAGTATTTT
TRBJ1-5	NA	TRBV27	NA	CASGAVANQPQHF	TGTGCCAGCGGGGCTGTCGCCAATCAGCCCCAGCATTTT
TRBJ2-1	NA	TRBV28	NA	CASSVNIVYNEQFF	TGTGCCAGCAGCGTGAATATTGTGTACAATGAGCAGTTCTTC
TRBJ1-1	NA	TRBV7-9	NA	CASSSALGAEAFF	TGTGCCAGCAGCTCCGCCCTTGGAGCAGAAGCTTTCTTT
TRBJ2-4	NA	TRBV7-2	TRBD1	CASTWTGGAKNIQYF	TGTGCCAGCACTTGGACAGGGGGAGCCAAAAACATTCAGTACTTC
TRBJ2-7	NA	TRBV7-2	NA	CASSLEPSFTFYEQYF	TGTGCCAGCAGCTTAGAACCTAGCTTTACTTTCTACGAGCAGTACTTC
TRBJ1-1	NA	TRBV5-1	TRBD1	CASSLGTGFYGTEAFF	TGCGCCAGCAGCTTGGGGACAGGGTTTTACGGCACTGAAGCTTTCTTT
TRBJ2-2	NA	TRBV14	NA	CASSHYGTHTGELFF	TGTGCCAGCAGCCACTACGGGACTCACACCGGGGAGCTGTTTTTT
TRBJ2-5	NA	TRBV29-1	NA	CSVEEGETQYF	TGCAGCGTTGAGGAAGGCGAGACCCAGTACTTC
TRBJ1-1	NA	TRBV29-1	NA	CSGGGGFTEAFF	TGCAGCGGTGGTGGGGGTTTCACTGAAGCTTTCTTT
TRBJ2-7	NA	TRBV7-6	TRBD2	CASSPGLGGTSYEQYF	TGTGCCAGCAGCCCGGGGTTGGGGGGGACCTCCTACGAGCAGTACTTC
TRBJ2-3	NA	TRBV29-1	NA	CSVVWTVGTDTQYF	TGCAGCGTTGTATGGACAGTTGGGACGGATACGCAGTATTTT
TRBJ2-2	NA	TRBV9	NA	CASSDSLAANTGELFF	TGTGCCAGCAGCGATAGTTTAGCGGCGAACACCGGGGAGCTGTTTTTT
TRBJ2-1	few	TRBV5-4	NA	CASSFGKSSYNEQFF	TGTGCCAGCAGCTTCGGCAAGAGCTCCTACAATGAGCAGTTCTTC
TRBJ2-7	NA	TRBV25-1	TRBD1	CASSGGQRPPYEQYF	TGTGCCAGCAGTGGGGGACAGCGACCACCCTACGAGCAGTACTTC
TRBJ2-3	few	TRBV28	NA	CASSFTDTQYF	TGTGCCAGCAGTTTCACGGATACGCAGTATTTT
TRBJ2-1	NA	TRBV29-1	TRBD2	CSADSGRAWNEQFF	TGCAGCGCAGATAGCGGGAGGGCCTGGAATGAGCAGTTCTTC
TRBJ1-5	NA	TRBV28	TRBD1	CASSPDRGEQPQHF	TGTGCCAGCAGTCCGGACAGGGGAGAACAGCCCCAGCATTTT
TRBJ2-7	NA	TRBV5-1	TRBD1	CASSYGTDYEQYF	TGCGCCAGCAGCTACGGGACAGACTACGAGCAGTACTTC
TRBJ2-3	few	TRBV28	TRBD2	CASSLRQIVAGPSTDTQYF	TGTGCCAGCAGCTTGAGACAGATCGTAGCGGGACCTAGCACAGATACGCAGTATTTT
TRBJ2-1	few	TRBV5-1	NA	CASRYRVSNEQFF	TGCGCCAGCAGATACAGGGTTTCAAATGAGCAGTTCTTC
TRBJ2-1	NA	TRBV7-9	NA	CASSLAGPQEQFF	TGTGCCAGCAGCTTAGCAGGGCCCCAGGAGCAGTTCTTC
TRBJ2-7	NA	TRBV28	NA	CASSLFDKSYEQYF	TGTGCCAGCAGTTTATTTGACAAATCCTACGAGCAGTACTTC
TRBJ2-7	few	TRBV7-9	NA	CASSSPTYEQYF	TGTGCCAGCAGCTCCCCCACCTACGAGCAGTACTTC
TRBJ2-2	NA	TRBV7-9	NA	CASKVATAGELFF	TGTGCCAGCAAGGTAGCAACCGCCGGGGAGCTGTTTTTT
TRBJ2-7	NA	TRBV7-9	NA	CASSSRYRDEQYF	TGTGCCAGCAGCTCACGTTACAGGGACGAGCAGTACTTC
TRBJ2-1	once	TRBV5-1	NA	CASSLERGGEQFF	TGCGCCAGCAGCTTGGAAAGGGGAGGTGAGCAGTTCTTC
TRBJ2-1	once	TRBV2	TRBD2	CASRNAGLAEQFF	TGTGCCAGCAGAAATGCGGGACTAGCTGAGCAGTTCTTC
TRBJ1-4	NA	TRBV30	TRBD1	CAWRKGQSYEKLFF	TGTGCCTGGAGAAAGGGACAGTCGTATGAAAAACTGTTTTTT
TRBJ2-3	NA	TRBV6-6	NA	CASSYFVTDTQYF	TGTGCCAGCAGTTACTTCGTCACAGATACGCAGTATTTT
TRBJ2-1	few	TRBV7-3	TRBD2	CASSLSAGTSGLNEQFF	TGTGCCAGCAGCTTATCGGCCGGGACTAGCGGTTTGAATGAGCAGTTCTTC
TRBJ2-7	NA	TRBV27	TRBD1	CASRYGTGGSEQYF	TGTGCCAGCAGGTATGGGACAGGGGGAAGCGAGCAGTACTTC
TRBJ2-7	NA	TRBV6-5	NA	CASRKKTGTSYEQYF	TGTGCCAGCCGTAAAAAGACCGGGACATCCTACGAGCAGTACTTC
TRBJ2-2	NA	TRBV5-1	NA	CASSLEHNTGELFF	TGCGCCAGCAGCTTGGAGCACAACACCGGGGAGCTGTTTTTT
TRBJ1-3	NA	TRBV6-1	NA	CASRLQGSGNTIYF	TGTGCCAGCAGACTTCAGGGCTCTGGAAACACCATATATTTT
TRBJ1-1	once	TRBV6-5	NA	CASSPGALNTEAFF	TGTGCCAGTTCTCCCGGGGCCCTGAACACTGAAGCTTTCTTT
TRBJ2-1	few	TRBV19	NA	CASSISGDFYNEQFF	TGTGCCAGTAGTATCTCGGGGGACTTCTACAATGAGCAGTTCTTC
TRBJ2-7	NA	TRBV7-6	TRBD1	CASSLNYRGVYEQYF	TGTGCCAGCAGCTTAAATTACAGGGGGGTGTACGAGCAGTACTTC
TRBJ2-2	few	TRBV9	TRBD1	CASSVARQGPNTGELFF	TGTGCCAGCAGCGTAGCTCGACAGGGGCCGAACACCGGGGAGCTGTTTTTT
TRBJ2-7	few	TRBV13	TRBD2	CASSLTSGRYEQYF	TGTGCCAGCAGCCTTACTAGCGGGAGGTACGAGCAGTACTTC
TRBJ2-7	NA	TRBV2	NA	CASSLKGAGFRSYEQYF	TGTGCCAGCAGCCTTAAAGGGGCAGGTTTCAGATCCTACGAGCAGTACTTC
TRBJ2-3	NA	TRBV6-1	TRBD2	CASDGLAGEPDTQYF	TGTGCCAGCGACGGACTAGCGGGAGAACCAGATACGCAGTATTTT
TRBJ1-5	many	TRBV27	NA	CASNQISNQPQHF	TGTGCCAGCAATCAAATTAGCAATCAGCCCCAGCATTTT